This TCR beta chain emerged from a study of regulatory T cells in long-lasting Graves disease. Findings and limits, study-wide: Thyroid tissue went unstudied; only peripheral blood was examined.

The CDR3 length is 14 residues. V dropped 6 bases and J dropped 5; count of bases not matched to a gene: 3. The germline gives CDR1 SNHLY, CDR2 FYNNEI. The sample's time point: persistent/refractory GD, antithyroid drugs over 5 years with positive TRAb. TCR sequences were obtained from RNA taken from PBMCs. In its sample, this clonotype was seen many times. Its antigen is unidentified. Building of the TCR beta libraries involved iRepertoire HTBI primers and Arm-PCR of CDR3 regions. In the original analysis: Taken together, the samples had fewer than 70 TRBV and 13 to 15 TRBJ segments identified. TCRdb redid the calling of the multiplex PCR reads with MiXCR, one entry per CDR3 protein. The V and J calls come from TCRdb's annotation, not from the publication. The sample includes 450,000 or so distinct CDR3 sequences, 22% seen only once; the top ten take roughly 14%.

The sample consisted of peripheral blood mononuclear cells (PBMCs), taken when the disease was refractory, from a patient treated with antithyroid drugs. This sequence joins TRBV2 and TRBJ2-2; 10 bases agree with TRBD1. This receptor was identified in a female donor with Graves disease. The CDR3: CASSPDRGTGELFF. The CDR3 DNA follows: TGTGCCAGCAGCCCGGACAGGGGGACCGGGGAGCTGTTTTTT.